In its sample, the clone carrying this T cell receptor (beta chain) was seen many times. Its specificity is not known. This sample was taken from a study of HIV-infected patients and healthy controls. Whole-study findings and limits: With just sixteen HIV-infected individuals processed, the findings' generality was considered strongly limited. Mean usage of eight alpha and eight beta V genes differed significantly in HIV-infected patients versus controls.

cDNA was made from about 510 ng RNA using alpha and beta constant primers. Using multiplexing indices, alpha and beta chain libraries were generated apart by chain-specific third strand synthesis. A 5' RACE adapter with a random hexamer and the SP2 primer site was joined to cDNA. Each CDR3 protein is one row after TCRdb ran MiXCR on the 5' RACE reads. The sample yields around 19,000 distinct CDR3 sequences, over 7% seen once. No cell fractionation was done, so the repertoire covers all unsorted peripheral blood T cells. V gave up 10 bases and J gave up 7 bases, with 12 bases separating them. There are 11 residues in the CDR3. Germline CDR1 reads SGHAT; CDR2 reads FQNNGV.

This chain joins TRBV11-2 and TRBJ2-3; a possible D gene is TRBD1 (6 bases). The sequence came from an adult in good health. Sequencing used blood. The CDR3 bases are TGTGCCACGTCCAGGGGACATACGCAGTATTTT. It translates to CATSRGHTQYF.